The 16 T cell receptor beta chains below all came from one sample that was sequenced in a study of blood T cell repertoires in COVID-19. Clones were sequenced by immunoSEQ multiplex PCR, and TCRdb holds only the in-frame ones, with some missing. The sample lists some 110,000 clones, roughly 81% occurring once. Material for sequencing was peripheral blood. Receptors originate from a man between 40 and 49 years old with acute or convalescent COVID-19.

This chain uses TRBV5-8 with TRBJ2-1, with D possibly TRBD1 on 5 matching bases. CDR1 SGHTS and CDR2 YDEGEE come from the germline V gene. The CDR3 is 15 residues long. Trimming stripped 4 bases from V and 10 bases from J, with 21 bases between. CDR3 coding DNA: TGTGCCAGCAGCCCTTTGATAATTACCAGACAGGAGCAGTTCTTC. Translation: CASSPLIITRQEQFF.

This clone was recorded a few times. Here the CDR3 DNA reads TGTGCCAGCAGCCCTCGACCTAGGCCGCAGTTCTTC. It translates to CASSPRPRPQFF. The chain recombines TRBV11-3 with TRBJ2-1; D remains ambiguous. V was pared by 5 bases and J by 12 bases, with 14 bases between. The CDR3 consists of 12 residues. CDR1 and CDR2 (germline): SGHNT, YENEEA. Full variable domain (outside the CDR3, taken from reference TRBV11-3 and TRBJ2-1): EAGVVQSPRYKIIEKKQPVAFWCNPISGHNTLYWYLQNLGQGPELLIRYENEEAVDDSQLPKDRFSAERLKGVDSTLKIQPAELGDSAVYLCASSPRPRPQFFGPGTRLTVL.

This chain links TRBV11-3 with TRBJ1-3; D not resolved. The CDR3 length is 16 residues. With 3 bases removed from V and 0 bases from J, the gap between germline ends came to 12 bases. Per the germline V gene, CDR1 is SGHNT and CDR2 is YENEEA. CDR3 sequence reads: CASSFRDSYSGNTIYF. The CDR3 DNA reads TGTGCCAGCAGCTTCCGGGATTCTTACTCTGGAAACACCATATATTTT.

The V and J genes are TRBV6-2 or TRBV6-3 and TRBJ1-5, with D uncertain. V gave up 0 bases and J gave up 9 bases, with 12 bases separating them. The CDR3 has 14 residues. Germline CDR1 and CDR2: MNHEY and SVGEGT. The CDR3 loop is CASSYSNSRGPQHF. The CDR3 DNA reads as TGTGCCAGCAGTTACTCAAACAGCCGGGGGCCCCAGCATTTT.

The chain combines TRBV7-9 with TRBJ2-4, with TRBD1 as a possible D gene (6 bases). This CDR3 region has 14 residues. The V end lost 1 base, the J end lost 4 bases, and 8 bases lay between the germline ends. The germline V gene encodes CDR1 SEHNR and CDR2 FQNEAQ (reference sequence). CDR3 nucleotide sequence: TGTGCCAGCAGCTTAGTAGGGGGAAAAAACATTCAGTACTTC. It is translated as CASSLVGGKNIQYF.

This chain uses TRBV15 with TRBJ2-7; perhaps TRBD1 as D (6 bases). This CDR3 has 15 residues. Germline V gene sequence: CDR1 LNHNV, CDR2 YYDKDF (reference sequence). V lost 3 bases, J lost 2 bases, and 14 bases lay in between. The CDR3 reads CATSRSYREAYEQYF. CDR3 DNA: TGTGCCACCAGCAGGAGCTACAGGGAAGCCTACGAGCAGTACTTC.

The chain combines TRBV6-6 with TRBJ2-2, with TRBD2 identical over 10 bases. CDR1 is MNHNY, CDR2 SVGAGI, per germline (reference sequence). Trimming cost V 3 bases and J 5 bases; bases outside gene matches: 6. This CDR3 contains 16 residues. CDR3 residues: CASSYTSGGDTGELFF. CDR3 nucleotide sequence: TGTGCCAGCAGTTATACGAGCGGGGGGGATACCGGGGAGCTGTTTTTT.

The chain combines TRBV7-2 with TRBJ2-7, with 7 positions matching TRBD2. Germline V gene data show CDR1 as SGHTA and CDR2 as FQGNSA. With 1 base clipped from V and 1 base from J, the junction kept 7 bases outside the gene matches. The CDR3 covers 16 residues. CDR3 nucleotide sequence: TGTGCCAGCAGCTTAGTGGTGTCGGGAGGTTCCTACGAGCAGTACTTC. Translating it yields CASSLVVSGGSYEQYF.

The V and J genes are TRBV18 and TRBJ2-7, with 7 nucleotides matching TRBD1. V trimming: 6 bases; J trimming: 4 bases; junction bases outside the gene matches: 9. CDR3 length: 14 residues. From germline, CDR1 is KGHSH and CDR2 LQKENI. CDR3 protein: CASSSRDSAYEQYF. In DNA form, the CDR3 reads TGTGCCAGCTCGTCCCGGGACAGCGCTTACGAGCAGTACTTC. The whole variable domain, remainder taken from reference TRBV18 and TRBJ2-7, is NAGVMQNPRHLVRRRGQEARLRCSPMKGHSHVYWYRQLPEEGLKFMVYLQKENIIDESGMPKERFSAEFPKEGPSILRIQQVVRGDSAAYFCASSSRDSAYEQYFGPGTRLTVT.

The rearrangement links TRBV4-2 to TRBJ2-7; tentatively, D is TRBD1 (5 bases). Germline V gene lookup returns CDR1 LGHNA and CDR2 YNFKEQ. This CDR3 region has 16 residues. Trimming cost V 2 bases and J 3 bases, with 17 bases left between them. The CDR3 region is CASSQNKIQANYEQYF. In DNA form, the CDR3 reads TGTGCCAGCAGCCAAAATAAGATACAGGCCAACTACGAGCAGTACTTC.

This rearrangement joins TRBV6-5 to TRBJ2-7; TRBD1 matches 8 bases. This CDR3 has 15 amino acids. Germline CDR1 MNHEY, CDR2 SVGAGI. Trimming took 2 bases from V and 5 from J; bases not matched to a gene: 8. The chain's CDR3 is CASSYTVTGDHEQYF. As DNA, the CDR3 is TGTGCCAGCAGTTACACGGTGACAGGGGACCACGAGCAGTACTTC.

The CDR3 DNA follows: TGCGCCAGCAGTCAATCGAGGACAGGGGGTCCCGGGGAGCTGTTTTTT. This codes for CASSQSRTGGPGELFF. The V call is TRBV23-1, the J call TRBJ2-2, with 10 bases matching TRBD1. TRBV23-1 is sorted into the ORF group, with uncertain function. Unmatched junction bases numbered 4, after V lost 0 bases and J lost 6 bases. The CDR3 is 16 residues long.

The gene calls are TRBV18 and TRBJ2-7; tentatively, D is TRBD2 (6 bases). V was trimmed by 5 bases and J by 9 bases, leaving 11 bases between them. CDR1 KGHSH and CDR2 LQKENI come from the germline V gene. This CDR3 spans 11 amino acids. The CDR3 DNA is TGTGCCAGCTCAGGAGGGCTTGGGCAGTACTTC. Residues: CASSGGLGQYF.

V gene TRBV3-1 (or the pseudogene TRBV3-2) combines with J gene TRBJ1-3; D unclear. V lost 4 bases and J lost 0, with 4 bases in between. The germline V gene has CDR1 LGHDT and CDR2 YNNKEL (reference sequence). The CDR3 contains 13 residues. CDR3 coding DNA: TGTGCCAGCAGCCCTCTCTCTGGAAACACCATATATTTT. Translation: CASSPLSGNTIYF.

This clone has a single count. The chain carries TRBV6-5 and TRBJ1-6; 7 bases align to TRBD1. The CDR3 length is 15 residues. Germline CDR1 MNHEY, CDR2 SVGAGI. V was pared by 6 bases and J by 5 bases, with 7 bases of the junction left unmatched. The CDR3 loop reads CASSLDRTDNSPLHF. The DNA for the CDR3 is TGTGCCAGCAGCCTGGACAGGACGGATAATTCACCCCTCCACTTT.

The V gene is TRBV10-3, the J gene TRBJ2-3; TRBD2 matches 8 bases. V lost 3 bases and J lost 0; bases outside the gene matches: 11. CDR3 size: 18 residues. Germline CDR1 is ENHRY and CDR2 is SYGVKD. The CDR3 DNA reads TGTGCCATCAGTGACCCAGGACTAGCTACCGTTAGCACAGATACGCAGTATTTT. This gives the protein CAISDPGLATVSTDTQYF.